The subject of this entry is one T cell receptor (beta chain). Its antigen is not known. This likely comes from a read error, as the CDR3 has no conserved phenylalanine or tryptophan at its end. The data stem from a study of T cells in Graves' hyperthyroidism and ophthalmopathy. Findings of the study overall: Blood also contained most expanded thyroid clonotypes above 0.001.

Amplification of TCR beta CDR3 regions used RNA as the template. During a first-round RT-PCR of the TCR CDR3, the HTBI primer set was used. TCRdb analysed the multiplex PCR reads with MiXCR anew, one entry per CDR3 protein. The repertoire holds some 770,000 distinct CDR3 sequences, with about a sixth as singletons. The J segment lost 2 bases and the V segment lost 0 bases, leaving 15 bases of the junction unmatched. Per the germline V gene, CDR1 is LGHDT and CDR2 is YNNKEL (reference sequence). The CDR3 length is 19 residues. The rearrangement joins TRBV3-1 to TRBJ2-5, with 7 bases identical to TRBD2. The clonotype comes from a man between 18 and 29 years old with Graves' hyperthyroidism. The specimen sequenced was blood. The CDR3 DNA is TGTGCCAGCAGCCAAGAAGATAGCGGGCCCTCTGGGCGGCAAGAGACCCAGTACTAC. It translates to CASSQEDSGPSGRQETQYY.